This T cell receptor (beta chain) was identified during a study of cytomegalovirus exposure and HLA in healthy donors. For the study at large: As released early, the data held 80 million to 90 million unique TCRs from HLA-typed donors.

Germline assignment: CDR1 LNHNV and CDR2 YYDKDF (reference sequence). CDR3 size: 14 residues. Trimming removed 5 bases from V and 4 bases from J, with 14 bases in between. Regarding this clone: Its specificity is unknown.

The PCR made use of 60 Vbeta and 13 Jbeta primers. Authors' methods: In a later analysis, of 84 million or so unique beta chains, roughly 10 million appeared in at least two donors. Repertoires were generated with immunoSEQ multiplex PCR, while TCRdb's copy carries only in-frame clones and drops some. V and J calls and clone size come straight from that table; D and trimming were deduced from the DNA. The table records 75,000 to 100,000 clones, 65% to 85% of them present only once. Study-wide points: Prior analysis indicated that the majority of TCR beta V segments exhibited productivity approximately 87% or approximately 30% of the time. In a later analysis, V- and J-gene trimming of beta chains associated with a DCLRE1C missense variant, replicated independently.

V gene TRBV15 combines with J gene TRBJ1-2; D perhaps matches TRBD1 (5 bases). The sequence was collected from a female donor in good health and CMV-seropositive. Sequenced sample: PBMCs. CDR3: CATSFGGTAYGYTF. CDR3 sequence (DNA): TGTGCCACCAGCTTCGGAGGGACGGCCTATGGCTACACCTTC.